A single sample gave rise to the 4 T cell receptor beta chains below, sequenced in a study of CXCR3-negative and CXCR3-positive naive CD8 T cells. UMI-tagged TRB cDNA libraries were built via 5' RACE. TCRdb reprocessed the 5' RACE reads, keeping one entry per CDR3 protein, no DNA. Its table records roughly 90,000 distinct CDR3 sequences. The sequenced sample was naive CXCR3- CD8+ T cells from blood. Subset denoted: CD45RO-CCR7+CD27+CD95- naive CD8+ T cells lacking CXCR3 (TNR3-). These receptors all come from a human donor in good health. Some clones in this sample may be carry-over from other donors' samples.

The V gene is TRBV24-1, the J gene TRBJ2-7; TCRdb calls TRBD1, which cannot be checked without DNA. The V gene's germline CDR1 is KGHDR and CDR2 SFDVKD. This CDR3 has 17 residues. The CDR3 sequence: CATSAAIPGQGSYEQYF.

The V call is TRBV3-1, the J call TRBJ2-1; without DNA, the TCRdb call of TRBD2 cannot be checked. The CDR3 runs 20 residues. Per the germline V gene, CDR1 is LGHDT and CDR2 is YNNKEL (reference sequence). The CDR3 sequence: CASSQDLGTSGRQPDNEQFF.

The V and J genes are TRBV28 and TRBJ2-3; TCRdb reports TRBD2, a call that lacks DNA to check it against. In germline, CDR1 is MDHEN, CDR2 SYDVKM. The CDR3 is made up of 15 amino acids. The CDR3 region is CASSISSGITDTQYF. The full variable domain, rest sourced from reference TRBV28 and TRBJ2-3, is DVKVTQSSRYLVKRTGEKVFLECVQDMDHENMFWYRQDPGLGLRLIYFSYDVKMKEKGDIPEGYSVSREKKERFSLILESASTNQTSMYLCASSISSGITDTQYFGPGTRLTVL.

This rearrangement joins TRBV29-1 to TRBJ2-5; the D gene TCRdb calls, TRBD2, cannot be checked with no DNA. Looked up from germline, CDR1 is SQVTM and CDR2 is ANQGSEA. The CDR3 length is 15 residues. This CDR3 reads CSVEWGGDATETQYF.